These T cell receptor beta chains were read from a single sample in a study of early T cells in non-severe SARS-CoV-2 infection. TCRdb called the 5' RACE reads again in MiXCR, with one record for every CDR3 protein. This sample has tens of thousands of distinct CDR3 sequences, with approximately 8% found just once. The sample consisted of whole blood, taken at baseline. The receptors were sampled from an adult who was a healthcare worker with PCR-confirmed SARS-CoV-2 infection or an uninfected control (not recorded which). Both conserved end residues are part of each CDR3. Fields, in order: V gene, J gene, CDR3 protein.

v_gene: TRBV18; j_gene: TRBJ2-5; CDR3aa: CASSPGGTASQETQYF
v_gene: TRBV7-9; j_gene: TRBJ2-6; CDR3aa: CASSSGAFSGANVLTF
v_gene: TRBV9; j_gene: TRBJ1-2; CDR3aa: CASSPYGAASNYGYTF
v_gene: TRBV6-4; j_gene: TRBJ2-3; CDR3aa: CASSDGGGATDTQYF
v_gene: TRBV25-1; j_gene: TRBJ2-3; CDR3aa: CASSATGEGDTQYF
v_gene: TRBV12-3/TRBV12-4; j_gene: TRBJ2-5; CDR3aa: CASSLSSGGEETQYF
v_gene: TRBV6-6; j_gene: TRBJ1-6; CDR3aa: CASSEGVKYSPLHF
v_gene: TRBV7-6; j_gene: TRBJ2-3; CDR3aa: CASTPGGNTQYF
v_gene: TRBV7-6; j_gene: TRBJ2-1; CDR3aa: CASSSRLYNEQFF
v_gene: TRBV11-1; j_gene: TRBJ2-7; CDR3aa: CASSKGTGFSYEQYF
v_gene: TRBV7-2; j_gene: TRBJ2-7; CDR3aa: CASSSQSSYEQYF
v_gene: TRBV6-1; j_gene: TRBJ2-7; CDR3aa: CASSARGGAGYEQYF